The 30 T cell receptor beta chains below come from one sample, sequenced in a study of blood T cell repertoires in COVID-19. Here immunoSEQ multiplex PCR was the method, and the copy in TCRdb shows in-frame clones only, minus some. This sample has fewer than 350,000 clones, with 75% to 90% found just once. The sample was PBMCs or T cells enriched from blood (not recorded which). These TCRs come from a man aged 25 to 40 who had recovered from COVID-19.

This CDR3 is CASSWASVGLFQETQYF. The CDR3 coding sequence is TGCGCCAGCAGCTGGGCCTCGGTGGGTCTCTTCCAAGAGACCCAGTACTTC. The chain links TRBV5-1 to TRBJ2-5; no reliable D call. V was trimmed by 3 bases and J by 1 base, leaving 19 bases between them. The germline CDR1 and CDR2 sequences are SGHRS and YFSETQ. The CDR3 sequence is 17 residues long. The whole variable domain, filled in from reference TRBV5-1 and TRBJ2-5, reads KAGVTQTPRYLIKTRGQQVTLSCSPISGHRSVSWYQQTPGQGLQFLFEYFSETQRNKGNFPGRFSGRQFSNSRSEMNVSTLELGDSALYLCASSWASVGLFQETQYFGPGTRLLVL.

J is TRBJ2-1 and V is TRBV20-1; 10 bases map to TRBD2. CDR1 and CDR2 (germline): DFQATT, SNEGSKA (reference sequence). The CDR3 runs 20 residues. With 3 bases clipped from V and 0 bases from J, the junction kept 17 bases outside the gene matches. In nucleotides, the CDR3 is TGCAGTGCTAGTACCAGGGCTCTAGCGGGGGCCCAATTCTCCTACAATGAGCAGTTCTTC. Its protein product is CSASTRALAGAQFSYNEQFF.

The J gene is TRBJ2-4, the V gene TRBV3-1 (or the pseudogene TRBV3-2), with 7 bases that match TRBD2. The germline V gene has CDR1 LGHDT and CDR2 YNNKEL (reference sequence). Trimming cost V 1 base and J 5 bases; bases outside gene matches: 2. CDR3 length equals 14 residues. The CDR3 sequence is CASSQGTRENIQYF. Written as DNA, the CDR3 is TGTGCCAGCAGCCAAGGGACTAGGGAAAACATTCAGTACTTC.

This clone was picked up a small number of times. This chain's CDR3 is CASSSMTGGTGELFF. The CDR3 DNA reads as TGTGCCAGCAGCTCAATGACAGGGGGCACCGGGGAGCTGTTTTTT. The chain carries TRBV7-3 and TRBJ2-2; the match to TRBD1 covers 9 bases. This CDR3 spans 15 amino acids. With V trimmed by 4 bases and J by 4 bases, 4 bases remained unmatched. The germline V gene encodes CDR1 SGHTA and CDR2 FQGTGA.

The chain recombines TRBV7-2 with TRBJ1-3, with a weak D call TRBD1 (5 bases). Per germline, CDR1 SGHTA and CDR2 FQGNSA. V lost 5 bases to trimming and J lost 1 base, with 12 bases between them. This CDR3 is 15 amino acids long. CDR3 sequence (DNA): TGTGCCAGCAGCCGTCGCACAGGTTCTGGAAACACCATATATTTT. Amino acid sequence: CASSRRTGSGNTIYF.

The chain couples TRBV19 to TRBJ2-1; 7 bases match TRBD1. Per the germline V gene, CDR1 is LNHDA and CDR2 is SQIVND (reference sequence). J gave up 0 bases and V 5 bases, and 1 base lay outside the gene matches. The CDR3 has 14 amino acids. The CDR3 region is CASSRQGSYNEQFF. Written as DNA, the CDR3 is TGTGCCAGTAGTCGACAGGGCTCCTACAATGAGCAGTTCTTC.

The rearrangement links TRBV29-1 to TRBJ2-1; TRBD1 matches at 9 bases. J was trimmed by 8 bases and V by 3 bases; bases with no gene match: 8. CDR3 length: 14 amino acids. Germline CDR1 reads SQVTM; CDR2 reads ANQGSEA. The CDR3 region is CSVDPGTGLDEQFF. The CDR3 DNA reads TGCAGCGTTGATCCCGGGACAGGGCTCGATGAGCAGTTCTTC.

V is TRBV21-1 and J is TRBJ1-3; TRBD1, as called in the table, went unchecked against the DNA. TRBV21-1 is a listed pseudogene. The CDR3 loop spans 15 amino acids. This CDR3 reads CASSPDRGSGNTIYF. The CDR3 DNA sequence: TGTGCCAGCAGCCCGGACAGGGGATCTGGAAACACCATATATTTT.

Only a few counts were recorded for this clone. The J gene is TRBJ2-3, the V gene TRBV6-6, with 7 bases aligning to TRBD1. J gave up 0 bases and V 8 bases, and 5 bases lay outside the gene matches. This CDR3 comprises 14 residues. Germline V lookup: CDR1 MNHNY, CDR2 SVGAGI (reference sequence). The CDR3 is CASRGTVSTDTQYF. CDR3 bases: TGTGCCAGCCGTGGGACAGTTAGCACAGATACGCAGTATTTT.

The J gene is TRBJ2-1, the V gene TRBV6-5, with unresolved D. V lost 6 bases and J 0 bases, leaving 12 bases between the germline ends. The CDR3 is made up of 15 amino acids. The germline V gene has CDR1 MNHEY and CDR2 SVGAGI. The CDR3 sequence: CASSRRTSSYNEQFF. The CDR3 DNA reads TGTGCCAGCAGCCGTCGTACAAGCTCCTACAATGAGCAGTTCTTC.

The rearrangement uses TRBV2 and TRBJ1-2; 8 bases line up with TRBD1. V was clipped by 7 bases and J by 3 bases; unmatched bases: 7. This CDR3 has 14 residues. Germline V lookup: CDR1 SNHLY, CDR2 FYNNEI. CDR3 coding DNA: TGTGCCAGCACCAAGACAGGGGTTGACTATGGCTACACCTTC. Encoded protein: CASTKTGVDYGYTF.

The chain's CDR3 is CASSSLHGTGVIGYTF. For the CDR3, the DNA is TGTGCCAGCAGTTCACTGCACGGGACAGGGGTAATTGGCTACACCTTC. The chain recombines TRBV2 with TRBJ1-2; 10 nucleotides line up with TRBD1. The CDR3 runs 16 residues. Germline CDR1 reads SNHLY; CDR2 reads FYNNEI. The trim removed 5 bases at V and 7 bases at J, leaving 13 bases unmatched.

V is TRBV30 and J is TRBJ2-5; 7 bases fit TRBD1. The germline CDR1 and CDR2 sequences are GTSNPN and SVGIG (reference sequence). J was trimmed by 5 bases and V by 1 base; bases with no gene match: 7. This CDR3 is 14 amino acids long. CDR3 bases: TGTGCCTGGAGTGCCGTGGGCAGGGGGGAGACCCAGTACTTC. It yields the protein CAWSAVGRGETQYF.

DNA for the CDR3: TGTGCCACCAGTGACAGGACAGGGGACCCGAACACTGAAGCTTTCTTT. Translating it yields CATSDRTGDPNTEAFF. The gene calls are TRBV24-1 and TRBJ1-1, with 9 bases that match TRBD1. In germline, CDR1 is KGHDR, CDR2 SFDVKD. This CDR3 is 16 amino acids long. The trim removed 4 bases at V and 1 base at J, leaving 6 bases unmatched.

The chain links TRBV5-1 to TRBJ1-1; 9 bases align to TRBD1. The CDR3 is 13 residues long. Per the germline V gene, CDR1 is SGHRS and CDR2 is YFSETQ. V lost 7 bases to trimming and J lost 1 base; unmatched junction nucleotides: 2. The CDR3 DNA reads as TGCGCCAGCCGACAGGGGGAGAACACTGAAGCTTTCTTT. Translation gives CASRQGENTEAFF.

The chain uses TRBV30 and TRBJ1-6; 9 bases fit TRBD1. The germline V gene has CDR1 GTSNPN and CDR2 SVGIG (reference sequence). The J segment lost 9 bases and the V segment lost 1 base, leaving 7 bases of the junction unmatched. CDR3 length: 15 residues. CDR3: CAWSEQGAPISPLHF. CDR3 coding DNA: TGTGCCTGGAGTGAACAGGGGGCGCCAATTTCACCCCTCCACTTT.

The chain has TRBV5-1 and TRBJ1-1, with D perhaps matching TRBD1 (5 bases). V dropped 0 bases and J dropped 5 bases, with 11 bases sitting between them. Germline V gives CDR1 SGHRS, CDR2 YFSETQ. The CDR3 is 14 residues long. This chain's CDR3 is CASSLEWGETEAFF. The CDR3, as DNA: TGCGCCAGCAGCTTGGAATGGGGGGAGACTGAAGCTTTCTTT.

CDR3 nucleotide sequence: TGTGCCAGCTCACCACAGGGGGCCACTAACTATGGCTACACCTTC. Translated, it gives CASSPQGATNYGYTF. V is TRBV18 and J is TRBJ1-2; 7 bases fit TRBD1. CDR1 and CDR2 (germline): KGHSH, LQKENI. V gave up 1 base and J gave up 0 bases; unmatched junction bases: 2. This CDR3 contains 15 residues.

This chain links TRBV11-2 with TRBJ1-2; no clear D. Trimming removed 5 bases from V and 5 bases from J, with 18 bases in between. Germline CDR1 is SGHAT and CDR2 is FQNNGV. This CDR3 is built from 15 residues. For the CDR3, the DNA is TGTGCCAGCAGCAGGGTAGGATCGGGAACGTATGGCTACACCTTC. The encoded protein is CASSRVGSGTYGYTF.

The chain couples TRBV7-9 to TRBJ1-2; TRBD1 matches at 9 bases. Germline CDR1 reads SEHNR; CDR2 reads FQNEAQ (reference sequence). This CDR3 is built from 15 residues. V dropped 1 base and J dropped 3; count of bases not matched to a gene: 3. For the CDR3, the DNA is TGTGCCAGCAGCTTAGTGGGACAGGGCCACTATGGCTACACCTTC. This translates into CASSLVGQGHYGYTF.

In nucleotides, the CDR3 is TGTGCCAGCAGTTACTCCGGGGGGAAAACCATATATTTT. The encoded protein is CASSYSGGKTIYF. The chain couples TRBV6-5 to TRBJ1-3; TRBD1 is a possible D gene (5 bases). The CDR3 extends over 13 amino acids. V shed 0 bases and J shed 10 bases, with 10 bases lying between them. Germline V gene lookup returns CDR1 MNHEY and CDR2 SVGAGI.

CDR3 in amino acids: CASSLGFLSGDSYEQYF. CDR3 DNA sequence: TGCGCCAGCAGCTTGGGGTTCTTGAGCGGGGACTCCTACGAGCAGTACTTC. V is TRBV5-1 and J is TRBJ2-7; 7 bases align to TRBD2. The germline gives CDR1 SGHRS, CDR2 YFSETQ. The ends lost 0 bases at V and 0 bases at J; junction bases unmatched: 9. The CDR3 totals 17 residues.

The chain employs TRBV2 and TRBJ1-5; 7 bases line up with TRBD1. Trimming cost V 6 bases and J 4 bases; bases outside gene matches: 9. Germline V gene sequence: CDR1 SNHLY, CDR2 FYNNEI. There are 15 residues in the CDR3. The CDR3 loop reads CASRATGVENQPQHF. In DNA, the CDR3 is TGTGCCAGCAGAGCAACAGGGGTTGAAAATCAGCCCCAGCATTTT.

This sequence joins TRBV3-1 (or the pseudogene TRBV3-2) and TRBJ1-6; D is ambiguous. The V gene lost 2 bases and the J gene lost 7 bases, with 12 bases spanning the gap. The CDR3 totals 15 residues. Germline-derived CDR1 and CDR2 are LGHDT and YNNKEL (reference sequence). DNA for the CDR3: TGTGCCAGCAGCCAATCAGGTGACCCCAATTCACCCCTCCACTTT. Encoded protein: CASSQSGDPNSPLHF.

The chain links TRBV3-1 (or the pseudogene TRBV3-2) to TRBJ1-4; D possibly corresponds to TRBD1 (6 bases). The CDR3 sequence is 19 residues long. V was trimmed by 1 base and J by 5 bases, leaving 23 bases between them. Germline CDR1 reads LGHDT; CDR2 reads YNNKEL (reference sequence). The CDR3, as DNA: TGTGCCAGCAGCCAAGCCACACAGGGTTTTATTGGTAGAAATGAAAAACTGTTTTTT. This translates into CASSQATQGFIGRNEKLFF.

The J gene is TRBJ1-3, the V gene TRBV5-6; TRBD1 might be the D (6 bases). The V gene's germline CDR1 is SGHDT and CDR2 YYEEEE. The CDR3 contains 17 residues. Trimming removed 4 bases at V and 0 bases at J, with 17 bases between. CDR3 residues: CASSRLTQGLSGNTIYF. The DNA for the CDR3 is TGTGCCAGCAGCCGCCTTACACAGGGCCTCTCTGGAAACACCATATATTTT.

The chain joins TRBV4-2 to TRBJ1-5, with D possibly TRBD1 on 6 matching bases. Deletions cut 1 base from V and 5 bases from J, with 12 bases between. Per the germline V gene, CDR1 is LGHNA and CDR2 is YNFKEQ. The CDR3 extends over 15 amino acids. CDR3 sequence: CASSQGSGADQPQHF. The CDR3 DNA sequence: TGTGCCAGCAGCCAAGGATCAGGGGCCGATCAGCCCCAGCATTTT.

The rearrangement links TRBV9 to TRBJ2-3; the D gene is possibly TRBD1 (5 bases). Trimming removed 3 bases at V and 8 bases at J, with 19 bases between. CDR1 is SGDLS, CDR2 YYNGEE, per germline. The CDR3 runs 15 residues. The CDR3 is CASSDQRQIQGTQYF. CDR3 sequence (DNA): TGTGCCAGCAGCGATCAACGACAGATTCAGGGTACGCAGTATTTT.

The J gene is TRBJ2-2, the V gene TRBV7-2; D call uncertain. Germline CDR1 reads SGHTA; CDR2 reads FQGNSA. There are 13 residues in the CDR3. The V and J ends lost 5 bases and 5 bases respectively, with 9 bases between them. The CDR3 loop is CASSTAVTGELFF. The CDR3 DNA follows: TGTGCCAGCAGCACAGCAGTAACCGGGGAGCTGTTTTTT.

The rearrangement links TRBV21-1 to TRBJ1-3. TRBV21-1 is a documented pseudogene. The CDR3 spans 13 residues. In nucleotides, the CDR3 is TGTGCCAGCAGCTTTGGCGGGGTGGACACCATATATTTT. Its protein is CASSFGGVDTIYF.